These T cell receptor beta chains were read from a single sample in a study of CD8+ T cells in alopecia areata. The protocol was immunoSEQ multiplex PCR, while the TCRdb copy is restricted to in-frame clones and leaves out a portion. Altogether under 200,000 clones are present, around three fifths being singletons, with the ten largest covering around 0.9%. The sample consisted of CD4+ T cells sorted from blood, taken at week 4, from a patient treated with tofacitinib. The receptor set was obtained from a human donor with alopecia areata. Each CDR3 is given with its conserved first and last residue. Fields, in order: D gene, clone size, V gene, J gene, CDR3 DNA, CDR3 protein. A D gene is named only where the DNA matches it firmly. Rows give clone size only sometimes, using once, few, many, or a class for an expanded clone.

NA	NA	TRBV9	TRBJ1-2	TGTGCCAGCAGCACTAACTATGGCTACACCTTC	CASSTNYGYTF
TRBD1	NA	TRBV25-1	TRBJ1-6	TGTGCCAGCAGCGTGCTGGGGACAGGGGCTTCACCCCTCCACTTT	CASSVLGTGASPLHF
TRBD1	NA	TRBV29-1	TRBJ2-7	TGCAGCGTTGGCCGGGACAGGTCGTATGGCGAGCAGTACTTC	CSVGRDRSYGEQYF
TRBD1	few	TRBV5-6	TRBJ2-5	TGTGCCAGCAGCTGGAGGACAGGGGCGGAGACCCAGTACTTC	CASSWRTGAETQYF
NA	NA	TRBV2	TRBJ2-5	TGTGCCAGCAGTGACTCAGACTATCGTGGAGAGACCCAGTACTTC	CASSDSDYRGETQYF
NA	NA	TRBV7-9	TRBJ2-6	TGTGCCAGCAGCTTAGTATCAGGAGAAGTGTCTGGGGCCAACGTCCTGACTTTC	CASSLVSGEVSGANVLTF
TRBD1	NA	TRBV30	TRBJ1-6	TGTGCCTGGAGTGTACAGGGGACAGGATACTCACCCCTCCACTTT	CAWSVQGTGYSPLHF
NA	NA	TRBV29-1	TRBJ1-2	TGCAGCGTTTCACAGGGTAACTATGGCTACACCTTC	CSVSQGNYGYTF
NA	NA	TRBV14	TRBJ1-6	TGTGCCAGCAGCCAACTCCGGGACACGGGGGCACCCCTCCACTTT	CASSQLRDTGAPLHF
NA	NA	TRBV29-1	TRBJ2-5	TGCAGCGTTGGGGACCAAGTATGGATGGAGACCCAGTACTTC	CSVGDQVWMETQYF
NA	NA	TRBV27	TRBJ1-2	TGTGCCAGCAGTTTTGTCTCCGGGGGATTCTATGGCTACACCTTC	CASSFVSGGFYGYTF
TRBD1	NA	TRBV9	TRBJ1-1	TGTGCCAGCAGCGTATTGGACAGGTCAACCGAAGCTTTCTTT	CASSVLDRSTEAFF
NA	NA	TRBV30	TRBJ2-5	TGTGCCTGGAGTGCCGGGACACAACGCGGGGAGACCCAGTACTTC	CAWSAGTQRGETQYF
NA	NA	TRBV5-1	TRBJ1-5	TGCGCCAGCAGCTTGGGAACACCCAGCAATCAGCCCCAGCATTTT	CASSLGTPSNQPQHF
TRBD2	NA	TRBV25-1	TRBJ2-7	TGTGCCAGCAGTGTGGGACTAGTCATGAGCGAGCAGTACTTC	CASSVGLVMSEQYF
TRBD1	NA	TRBV6-6	TRBJ1-2	TGTGCCAGCAGTTCGACAGGGTTCGCTAACTATGGCTACACCTTC	CASSSTGFANYGYTF
NA	NA	TRBV4-1	TRBJ1-5	TGCGCCAGCAGCCAAGATTACGGACCCAGGGGCAATCAGCCCCAGCATTTT	CASSQDYGPRGNQPQHF
TRBD2	NA	TRBV7-9	TRBJ2-7	TGTGCCAGCAGCACTAGCGGGGGAGGCTACGAGCAGTACTTC	CASSTSGGGYEQYF
TRBD1	few	TRBV14	TRBJ1-5	TGTGCCAGCAGACCTTCCGGGACAGGGATATATAGCAATCAGCCCCAGCATTTT	CASRPSGTGIYSNQPQHF
NA	NA	TRBV29-1	TRBJ1-1	TGCAGCGTTGTTGGGGTCACTGAAGCTTTCTTT	CSVVGVTEAFF
NA	NA	TRBV29-1	TRBJ1-5	TGCAGCGCTGTGGAGGGGCCCAATCAGCCCCAGCATTTT	CSAVEGPNQPQHF
NA	once	TRBV7-3	TRBJ2-1	TGTGCCAGCAGCCCCCCGGGGGAGTACAATGAGCAGTTCTTC	CASSPPGEYNEQFF
NA	NA	TRBV29-1	TRBJ1-1	TGCGGGACGGATGAAGCTTTCTTT	CGTDEAFF
TRBD1	once	TRBV30	TRBJ1-5	TGTGCCTCTGCGGACAGGGGAGGCAATCAGCCCCAGCATTTT	CASADRGGNQPQHF